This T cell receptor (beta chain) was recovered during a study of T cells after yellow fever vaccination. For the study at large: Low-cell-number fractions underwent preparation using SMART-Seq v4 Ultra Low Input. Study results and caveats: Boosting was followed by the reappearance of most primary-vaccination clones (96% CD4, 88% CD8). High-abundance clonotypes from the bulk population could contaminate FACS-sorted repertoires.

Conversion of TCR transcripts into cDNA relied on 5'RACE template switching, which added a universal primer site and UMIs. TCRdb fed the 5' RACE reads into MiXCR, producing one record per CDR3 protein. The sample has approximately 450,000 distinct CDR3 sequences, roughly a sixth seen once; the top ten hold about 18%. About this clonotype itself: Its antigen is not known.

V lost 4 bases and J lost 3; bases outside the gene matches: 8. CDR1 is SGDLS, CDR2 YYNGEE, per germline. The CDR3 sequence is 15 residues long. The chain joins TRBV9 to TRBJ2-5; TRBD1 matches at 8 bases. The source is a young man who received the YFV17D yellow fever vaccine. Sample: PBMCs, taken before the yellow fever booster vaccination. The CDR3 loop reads CASSPKPGGEETQYF. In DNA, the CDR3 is TGTGCCAGCAGCCCTAAACCAGGGGGCGAAGAGACCCAGTACTTC.